This T cell receptor (beta chain) was sequenced during a study of cytomegalovirus exposure and HLA in healthy donors. General observations from the study: Per published accounts, TCR beta sequences correctly predicted the HLA-A and HLA-B alleles of most subjects. TCR beta chains associated with HLA were, in a later analysis, more clonally expanded than equally common others. Listed as cytomegalovirus-associated were about 160 TCR beta chains.

With regard to this clone: Its antigen remains unknown.

PCR was performed using 60 Vbeta and 13 Jbeta primers. The data were produced by immunoSEQ multiplex PCR, yet TCRdb's version contains in-frame clones alone and is incomplete. The table includes some 120,000 clones, about 81% detected once. Sampled while nominally healthy, donors likely had unrecorded immune exposures. This TCR derives from a woman under 40 in good health and CMV-seronegative. What was sequenced was PBMCs.

CDR3 in amino acids: CASSNKRGGRTEAFF. CDR3 DNA sequence: TGTGCCAGCAGTAACAAAAGGGGTGGTAGGACTGAAGCTTTCTTT. The rearrangement links TRBV7-2 to TRBJ1-1; D is possibly TRBD1 (5 bases). Germline loops: CDR1 SGHTA, CDR2 FQGNSA. CDR3 size: 15 residues. Trimming removed 6 bases at V and 5 bases at J, with 19 bases between.